The 11 T cell receptor beta chains given below trace back to one sample, sequenced in a study of cytomegalovirus exposure and HLA in healthy donors. The primer mix had 60 Vbeta and 13 Jbeta primers. Produced via immunoSEQ multiplex PCR; TCRdb's table is partial and in-frame only. The data contain about 150,000 clones, approximately 70% of them singletons. The specimen sequenced was PBMCs. The receptor set was obtained from a young woman in good health and CMV-seronegative.

This clone was found once. The chain is built from TRBV6-1 and TRBJ1-3; perhaps TRBD1 as D (6 bases). The CDR3 has 14 amino acids. Trimming removed 5 bases at V and 7 bases at J, with 15 bases between. Germline CDR1 MNHNS, CDR2 SASEGT. CDR3 in amino acids: CASSLTGYANTIYF. CDR3 in DNA: TGTGCCAGCAGTTTAACAGGGTATGCGAACACCATATATTTT.

This clone occurred a few times. The chain uses TRBV11-2 and TRBJ2-3, with 12 bases identical to TRBD2. The germline CDR1 and CDR2 sequences are SGHAT and FQNNGV. The J segment lost 5 bases and the V segment lost 4 bases, leaving 4 bases of the junction unmatched. The CDR3 spans 15 residues. Here the CDR3 reads CASSYPGLAGDTQYF. CDR3 sequence (DNA): TGTGCCAGCAGCTACCCGGGACTAGCGGGAGATACGCAGTATTTT. The variable domain in full, completed from reference TRBV11-2 and TRBJ2-3, reads EAGVAQSPRYKIIEKRQSVAFWCNPISGHATLYWYQQILGQGPKLLIQFQNNGVVDDSQLPKDRFSAERLKGVDSTLKIQPAKLEDSAVYLCASSYPGLAGDTQYFGPGTRLTVL.

The CDR3 DNA is TGTGCCAGCAGCGCAGGGGGCGCGGGGAATTCACCCCTCCACTTT. It codes for CASSAGGAGNSPLHF. The chain is built from TRBV9 and TRBJ1-6, with 8 bases matching TRBD1. The junction had 6 bases not matched to a gene; V was cut back by 3 bases and J by 7 bases. Germline V CDR1 and CDR2: SGDLS, YYNGEE. This CDR3 region has 15 residues.

CDR3 amino acids: CASSSQGNEQFF. For the CDR3, the DNA is TGTGCCAGCAGCTCACAGGGGAATGAGCAGTTCTTC. The chain carries TRBV7-2 and TRBJ2-1, with 7 bases that match TRBD1. This CDR3 region has 12 residues. The V segment lost 4 bases and the J segment 7 bases; nucleotides outside the gene matches: 1. The germline V gene has CDR1 SGHTA and CDR2 FQGNSA.

This clone showed up just a few times. The rearrangement joins TRBV28 to TRBJ1-1, with TRBD1 identical over 8 bases. This CDR3 has 15 residues. CDR1 and CDR2 (germline): MDHEN, SYDVKM. Losses at the gene ends were 3 bases for V and 4 bases for J; bases not matched to a gene: 7. CDR3 sequence: CASSLVDREGTEAFF. The CDR3 DNA follows: TGTGCCAGCAGTTTGGTGGACAGGGAGGGCACTGAAGCTTTCTTT.

The table lists this clone with a count of one. The V call is TRBV28, the J call TRBJ1-3, with D possibly TRBD1 on 5 matching bases. Trimming took 3 bases from V and 7 from J, leaving 10 bases between them. Germline values: CDR1 MDHEN, CDR2 SYDVKM. The CDR3 has 13 residues. CDR3 amino acids: CASSFPPGNTIYF. DNA for the CDR3: TGTGCCAGCAGTTTTCCGCCAGGGAACACCATATATTTT.

The chain is built from TRBV6-5 and TRBJ1-4; 9 nucleotides match TRBD1. V dropped 6 bases and J dropped 8; count of bases not matched to a gene: 7. Per germline, CDR1 MNHEY and CDR2 SVGAGI. The CDR3 sequence is 14 residues long. The CDR3 loop is CASSPSGTGEKLFF. The CDR3 bases are TGTGCCAGCAGCCCCTCCGGGACAGGGGAAAAACTGTTTTTT.

The chain combines TRBV10-3 with TRBJ2-2, with D maybe TRBD1 (5 bases). CDR3 length: 15 amino acids. V shed 8 bases and J shed 2 bases, with 15 bases lying between them. Germline V gene data show CDR1 as ENHRY and CDR2 as SYGVKD. As DNA, the CDR3 is TGTGCCATCGCCAGGGATTCTACTAACACCGGGGAGCTGTTTTTT. The encoded protein is CAIARDSTNTGELFF.

This chain joins TRBV30 and TRBJ1-5; 8 nucleotides line up with TRBD1. CDR1 GTSNPN and CDR2 SVGIG come from the germline V gene (reference sequence). The CDR3 contains 13 residues. The V gene end was trimmed by 2 bases and the J gene end by 6 bases; junction bases not matched to a gene: 3. For the CDR3, the DNA is TGTGCCTGGAGTTCCACAGGGGGTCAGCCCCAGCATTTT. Translation gives CAWSSTGGQPQHF.

The gene calls are TRBV5-1 and TRBJ2-1; 10 bases agree with TRBD1. The J segment lost 6 bases and the V segment lost 0 bases, leaving 3 bases of the junction unmatched. CDR3 length: 15 amino acids. Germline loops: CDR1 SGHRS, CDR2 YFSETQ. The CDR3 spells CASSLADRGINEQFF. The CDR3 DNA reads TGCGCCAGCAGCTTGGCGGACAGGGGGATCAATGAGCAGTTCTTC.

The gene calls are TRBV9 and TRBJ2-3; D gene uncertain. With 2 bases removed from V and 3 bases from J, the gap between germline ends came to 7 bases. Germline V gene data show CDR1 as SGDLS and CDR2 as YYNGEE. The CDR3 length is 13 residues. CDR3 DNA sequence: TGTGCCAGCAGCGTTTTGACAACAGATACGCAGTATTTT. It yields the protein CASSVLTTDTQYF.